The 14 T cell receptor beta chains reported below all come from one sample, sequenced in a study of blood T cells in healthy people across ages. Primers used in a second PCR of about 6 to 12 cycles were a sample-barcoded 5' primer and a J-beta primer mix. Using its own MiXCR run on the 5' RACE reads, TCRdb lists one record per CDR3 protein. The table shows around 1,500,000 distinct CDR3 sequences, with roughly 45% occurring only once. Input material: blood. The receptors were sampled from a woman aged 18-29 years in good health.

The CDR3 region is CASSVWGFNEQFF. The CDR3 DNA is TGTGCCAGCAGCGTGTGGGGGTTTAATGAGCAGTTCTTC. The V call is TRBV5-8, the J call TRBJ2-1; TRBD1 or TRBD2 may be the D gene (5 bases each). Trimming shortened V by 4 bases and J by 7 bases, and 12 bases separated the two germline ends. The germline gives CDR1 SGHTS, CDR2 YDEGEE. There are 13 residues in the CDR3.

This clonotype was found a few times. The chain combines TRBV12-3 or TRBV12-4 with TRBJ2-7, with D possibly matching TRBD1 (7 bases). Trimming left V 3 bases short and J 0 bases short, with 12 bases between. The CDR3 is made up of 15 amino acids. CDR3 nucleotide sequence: TGTGCCAGCAGTTTCGGACAGGACTACTCCTACGAGCAGTACTTC. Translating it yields CASSFGQDYSYEQYF.

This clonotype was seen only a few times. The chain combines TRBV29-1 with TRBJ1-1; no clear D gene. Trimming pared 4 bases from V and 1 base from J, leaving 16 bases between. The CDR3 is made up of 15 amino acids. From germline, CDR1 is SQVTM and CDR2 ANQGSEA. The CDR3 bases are TGCAGCGTTGGCATGTTCCTGGCAGGGAACACTGAAGCTTTCTTT. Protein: CSVGMFLAGNTEAFF.

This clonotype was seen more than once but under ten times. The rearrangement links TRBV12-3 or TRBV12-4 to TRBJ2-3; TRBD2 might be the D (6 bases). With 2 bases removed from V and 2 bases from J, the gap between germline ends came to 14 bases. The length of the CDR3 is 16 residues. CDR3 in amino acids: CASSLFQRASTDTQYF. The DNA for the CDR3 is TGTGCCAGCAGTTTATTTCAGCGGGCCTCCACAGATACGCAGTATTTT.

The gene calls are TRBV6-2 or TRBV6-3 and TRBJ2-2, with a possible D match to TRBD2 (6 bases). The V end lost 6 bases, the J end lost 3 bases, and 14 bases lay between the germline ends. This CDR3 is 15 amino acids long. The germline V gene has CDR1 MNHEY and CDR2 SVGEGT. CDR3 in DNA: TGTGCCAGCAGCTTGATCGGGACTCACACCGGGGAGCTGTTTTTT. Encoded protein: CASSLIGTHTGELFF.

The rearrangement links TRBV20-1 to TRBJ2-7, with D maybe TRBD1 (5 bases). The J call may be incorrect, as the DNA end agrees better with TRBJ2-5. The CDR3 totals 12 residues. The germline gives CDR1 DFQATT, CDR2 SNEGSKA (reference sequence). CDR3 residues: CSARETVETQYF. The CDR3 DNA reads TGCAGTGCTAGAGAGACAGTTGAGACCCAGTACTTC.

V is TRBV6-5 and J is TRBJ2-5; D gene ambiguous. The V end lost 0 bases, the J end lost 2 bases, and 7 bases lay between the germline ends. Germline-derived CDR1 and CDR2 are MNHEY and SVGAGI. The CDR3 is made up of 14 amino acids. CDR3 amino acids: CASSYSGSQETQYF. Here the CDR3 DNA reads TGTGCCAGCAGTTACTCAGGCTCACAAGAGACCCAGTACTTC.

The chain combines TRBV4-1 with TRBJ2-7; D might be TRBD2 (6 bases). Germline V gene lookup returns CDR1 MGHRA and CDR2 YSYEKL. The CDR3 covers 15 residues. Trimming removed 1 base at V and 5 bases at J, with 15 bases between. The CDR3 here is CASSQVVEGGDEQYF. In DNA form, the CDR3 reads TGCGCCAGCAGCCAAGTCGTGGAGGGAGGAGACGAGCAGTACTTC.

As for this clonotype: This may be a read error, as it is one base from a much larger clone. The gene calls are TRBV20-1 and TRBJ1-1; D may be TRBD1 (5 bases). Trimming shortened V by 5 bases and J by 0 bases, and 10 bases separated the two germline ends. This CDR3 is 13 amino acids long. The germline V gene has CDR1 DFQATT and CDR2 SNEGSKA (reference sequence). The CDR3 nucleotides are TGCAGTGCTCACAGAGGGGTGAACACTGAAGCTTTCTTT. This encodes CSAHRGVNTEAFF.

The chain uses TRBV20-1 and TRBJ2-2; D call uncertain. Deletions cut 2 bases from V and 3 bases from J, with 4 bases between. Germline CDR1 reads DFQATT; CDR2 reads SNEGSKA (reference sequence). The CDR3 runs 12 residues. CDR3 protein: CSARRDTGELFF. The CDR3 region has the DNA TGCAGTGCTAGACGGGACACCGGGGAGCTGTTTTTT.

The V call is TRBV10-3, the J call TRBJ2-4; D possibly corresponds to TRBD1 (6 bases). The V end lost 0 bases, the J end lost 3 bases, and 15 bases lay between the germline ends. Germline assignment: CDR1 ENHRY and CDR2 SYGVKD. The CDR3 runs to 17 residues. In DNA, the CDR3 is TGTGCCATCAGTGAGTCCGGGACACCACTCGTCAAAAACATTCAGTACTTC. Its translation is CAISESGTPLVKNIQYF.

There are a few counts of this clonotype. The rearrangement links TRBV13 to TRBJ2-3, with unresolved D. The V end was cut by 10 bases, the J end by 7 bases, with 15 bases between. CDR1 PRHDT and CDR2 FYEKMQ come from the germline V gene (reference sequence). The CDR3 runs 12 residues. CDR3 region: CATEMVSHTQYF. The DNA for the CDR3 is TGTGCCACCGAAATGGTATCCCATACGCAGTATTTT.

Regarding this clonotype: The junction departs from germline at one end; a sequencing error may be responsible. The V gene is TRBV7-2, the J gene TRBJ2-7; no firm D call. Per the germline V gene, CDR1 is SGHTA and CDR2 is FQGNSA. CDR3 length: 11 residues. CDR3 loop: CASGLGWEQYF. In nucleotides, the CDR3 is TGTGCCAGCGGCTTGGGTTGGGAGCAGTACTTC.

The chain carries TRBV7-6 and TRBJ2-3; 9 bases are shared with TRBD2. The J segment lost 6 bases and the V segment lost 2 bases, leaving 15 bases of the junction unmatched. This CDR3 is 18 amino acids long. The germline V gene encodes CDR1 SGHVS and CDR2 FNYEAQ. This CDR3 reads CASSLRPQAGGPLDTQYF. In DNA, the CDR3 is TGTGCCAGCAGCTTAAGACCTCAGGCGGGGGGGCCGTTGGATACGCAGTATTTT.